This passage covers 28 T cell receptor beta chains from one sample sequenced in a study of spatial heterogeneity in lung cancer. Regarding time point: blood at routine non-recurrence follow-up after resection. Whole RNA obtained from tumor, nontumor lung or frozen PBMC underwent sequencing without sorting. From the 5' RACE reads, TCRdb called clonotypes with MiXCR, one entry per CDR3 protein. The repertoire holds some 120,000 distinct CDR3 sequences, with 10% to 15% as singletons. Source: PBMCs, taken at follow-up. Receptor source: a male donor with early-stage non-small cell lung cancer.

The CDR3 bases are TGTGCCAGCACCCAGACAGGCTTGAACACTGAAGCTTTCTTT. Residues: CASTQTGLNTEAFF. The rearrangement links TRBV6-1 to TRBJ1-1; D may be TRBD1 (6 bases). V was trimmed by 7 bases and J by 0 bases, leaving 12 bases between them. The germline V gene has CDR1 MNHNS and CDR2 SASEGT. This CDR3 is 14 amino acids long.

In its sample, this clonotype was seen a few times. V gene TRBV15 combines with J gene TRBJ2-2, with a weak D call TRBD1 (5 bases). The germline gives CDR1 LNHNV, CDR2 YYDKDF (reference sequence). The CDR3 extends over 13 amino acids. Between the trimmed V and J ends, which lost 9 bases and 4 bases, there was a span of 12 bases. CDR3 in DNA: TGTGCCACAGCAGGGATACGCACCGGGGAGCTGTTTTTT. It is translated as CATAGIRTGELFF. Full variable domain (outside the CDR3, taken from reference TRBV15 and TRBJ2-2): DAMVIQNPRYQVTQFGKPVTLSCSQTLNHNVMYWYQQKSSQAPKLLFHYYDKDFNNEADTPDNFQSRRPNTSFCFLDIRSPGLGDTAMYLCATAGIRTGELFFGEGSRLTVL.

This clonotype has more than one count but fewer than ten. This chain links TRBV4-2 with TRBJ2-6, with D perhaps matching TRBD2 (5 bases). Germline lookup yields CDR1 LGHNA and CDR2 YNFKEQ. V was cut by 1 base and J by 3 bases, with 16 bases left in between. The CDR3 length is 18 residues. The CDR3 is CASSQVGYPAGGANVLTF. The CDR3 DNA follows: TGTGCCAGCAGCCAAGTGGGGTACCCCGCGGGTGGGGCCAACGTCCTGACTTTC.

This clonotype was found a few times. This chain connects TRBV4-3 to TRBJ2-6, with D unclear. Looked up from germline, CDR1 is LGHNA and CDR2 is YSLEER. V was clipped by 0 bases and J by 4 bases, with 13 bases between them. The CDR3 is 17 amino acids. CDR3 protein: CASSQDLPLTGANVLTF. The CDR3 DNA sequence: TGCGCCAGCAGCCAAGATCTCCCCCTCACCGGGGCCAACGTCCTGACTTTC.

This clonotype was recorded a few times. CDR3 nucleotide sequence: TGCGCCAGCAGCCAAGGCCCTTACAGGGGGGACACTGAAGCTTTCTTT. It translates to CASSQGPYRGDTEAFF. The chain is built from TRBV4-1 and TRBJ1-1; 8 bases match TRBD1. V shed 1 base, J shed 3 bases, and the junction held 7 bases outside the gene matches. Looked up from germline, CDR1 is MGHRA and CDR2 is YSYEKL. The CDR3 totals 16 residues.

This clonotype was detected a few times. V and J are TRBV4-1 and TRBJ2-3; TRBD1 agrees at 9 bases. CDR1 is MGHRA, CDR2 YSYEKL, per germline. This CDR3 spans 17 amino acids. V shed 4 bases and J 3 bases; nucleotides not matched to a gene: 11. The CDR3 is CASSRDWGGTGTDTQYF. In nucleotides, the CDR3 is TGCGCCAGCAGCCGGGATTGGGGCGGGACAGGGACAGATACGCAGTATTTT.

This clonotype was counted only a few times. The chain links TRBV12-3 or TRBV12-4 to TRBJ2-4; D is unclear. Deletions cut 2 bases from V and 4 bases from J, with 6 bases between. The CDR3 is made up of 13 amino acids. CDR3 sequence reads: CASSLSRKNIQYF. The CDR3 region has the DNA TGTGCCAGCAGTTTAAGTCGGAAAAACATTCAGTACTTC.

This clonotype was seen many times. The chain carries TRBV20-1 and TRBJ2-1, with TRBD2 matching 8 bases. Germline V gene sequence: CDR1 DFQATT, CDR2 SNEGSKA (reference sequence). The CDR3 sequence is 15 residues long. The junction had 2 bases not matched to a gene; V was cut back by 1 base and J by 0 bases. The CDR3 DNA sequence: TGCAGTGCTAGAGGTCGGGGGGGCTCCTACAATGAGCAGTTCTTC. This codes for CSARGRGGSYNEQFF.

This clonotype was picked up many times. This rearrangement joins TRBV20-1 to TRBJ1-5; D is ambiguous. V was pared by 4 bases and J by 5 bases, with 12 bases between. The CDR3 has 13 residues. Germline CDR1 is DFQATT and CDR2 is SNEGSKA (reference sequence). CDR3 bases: TGCAGTGCTATCGGCTCTTGGGATCAGCCCCAGCATTTT. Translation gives CSAIGSWDQPQHF.

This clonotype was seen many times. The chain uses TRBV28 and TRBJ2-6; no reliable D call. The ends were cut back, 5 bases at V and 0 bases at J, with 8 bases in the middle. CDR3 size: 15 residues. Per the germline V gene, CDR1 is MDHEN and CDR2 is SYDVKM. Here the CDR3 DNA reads TGTGCCAGCAGTAGGCCAAGCTCTGGGGCCAACGTCCTGACTTTC. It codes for CASSRPSSGANVLTF.

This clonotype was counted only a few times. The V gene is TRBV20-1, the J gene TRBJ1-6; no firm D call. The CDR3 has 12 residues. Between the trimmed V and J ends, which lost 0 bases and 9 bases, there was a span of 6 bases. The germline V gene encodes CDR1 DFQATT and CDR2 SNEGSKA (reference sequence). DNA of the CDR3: TGCAGTGCTAGAGATCTTGGTTCACCCCTCCACTTT. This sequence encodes CSARDLGSPLHF.

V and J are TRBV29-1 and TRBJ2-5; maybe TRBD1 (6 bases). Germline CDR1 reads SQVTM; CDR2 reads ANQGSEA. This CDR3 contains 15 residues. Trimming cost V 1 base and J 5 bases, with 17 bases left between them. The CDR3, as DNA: TGCAGCGTTGAAGCTGGGATAGGGGGTCTCGAGACCCAGTACTTC. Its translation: CSVEAGIGGLETQYF. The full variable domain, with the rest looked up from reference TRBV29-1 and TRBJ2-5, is SAVISQKPSRDICQRGTSLTIQCQVDSQVTMMFWYRQQPGQSLTLIATANQGSEATYESGFVIDKFPISRPNLTFSTLTVSNMSPEDSSIYLCSVEAGIGGLETQYFGPGTRLLVL.

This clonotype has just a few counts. The DNA of the CDR3 is TGCAGTGCTAGACAGCCTAATCGGGAAGCTTTCTTT. Its translation is CSARQPNREAFF. The chain recombines TRBV20-1 with TRBJ1-1, with D unresolved. From germline, CDR1 is DFQATT and CDR2 SNEGSKA (reference sequence). This CDR3 region has 12 residues. The V end was cut by 2 bases, the J end by 8 bases, with 12 bases between.

The CDR3 protein is CASSSPGSEAFF. As DNA, the CDR3 is TGTGCCAGCAGCTCCCCAGGGTCTGAAGCTTTCTTT. The V call is TRBV5-5, the J call TRBJ1-1; tentative D call: TRBD1 (5 bases). Germline-derived CDR1 and CDR2 are SGHKS and YYEKEE (reference sequence). The CDR3 is 12 amino acids. With 3 bases removed from V and 6 bases from J, the gap between germline ends came to 9 bases. Filled out from reference TRBV5-5 and TRBJ1-1, the complete variable domain reads DAGVTQSPTHLIKTRGQQVTLRCSPISGHKSVSWYQQVLGQGPQFIFQYYEKEERGRGNFPDRFSARQFPNYSSELNVNALLLGDSALYLCASSSPGSEAFFGQGTRLTVV.

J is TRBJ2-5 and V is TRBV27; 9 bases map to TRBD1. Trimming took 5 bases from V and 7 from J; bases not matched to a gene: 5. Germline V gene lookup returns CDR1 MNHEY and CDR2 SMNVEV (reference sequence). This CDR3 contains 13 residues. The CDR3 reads CASSVNRGRTQYF. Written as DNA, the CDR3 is TGTGCCAGCAGTGTAAACAGGGGGCGGACCCAGTACTTC.

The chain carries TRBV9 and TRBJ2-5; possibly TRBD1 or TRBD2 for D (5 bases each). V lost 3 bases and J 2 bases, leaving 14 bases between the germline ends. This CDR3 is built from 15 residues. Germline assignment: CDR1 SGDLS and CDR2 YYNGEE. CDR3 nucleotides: TGTGCCAGCAGCGCTTGGGCCGGGGCACAAGAGACCCAGTACTTC. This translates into CASSAWAGAQETQYF.

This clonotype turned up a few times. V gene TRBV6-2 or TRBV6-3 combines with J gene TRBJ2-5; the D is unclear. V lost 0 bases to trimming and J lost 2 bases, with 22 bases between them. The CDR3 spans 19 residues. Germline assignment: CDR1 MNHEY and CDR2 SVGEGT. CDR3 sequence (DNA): TGTGCCAGCAGTTACTCGTCCGGACGGGTGAAATACTCACAAGAGACCCAGTACTTC. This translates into CASSYSSGRVKYSQETQYF.

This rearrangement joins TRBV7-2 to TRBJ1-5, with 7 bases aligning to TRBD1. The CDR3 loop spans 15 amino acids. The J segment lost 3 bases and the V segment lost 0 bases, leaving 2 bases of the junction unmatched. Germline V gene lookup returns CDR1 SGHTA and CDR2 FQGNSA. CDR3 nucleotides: TGTGCCAGCAGCTTAGCGGGACAGTTCAATCAGCCCCAGCATTTT. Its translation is CASSLAGQFNQPQHF.

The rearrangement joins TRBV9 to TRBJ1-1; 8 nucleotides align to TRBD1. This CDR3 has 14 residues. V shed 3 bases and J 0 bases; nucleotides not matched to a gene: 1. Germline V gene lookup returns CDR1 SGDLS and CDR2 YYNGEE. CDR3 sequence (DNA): TGTGCCAGCAGCGGGGACAGGTTGAACACTGAAGCTTTCTTT. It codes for CASSGDRLNTEAFF.

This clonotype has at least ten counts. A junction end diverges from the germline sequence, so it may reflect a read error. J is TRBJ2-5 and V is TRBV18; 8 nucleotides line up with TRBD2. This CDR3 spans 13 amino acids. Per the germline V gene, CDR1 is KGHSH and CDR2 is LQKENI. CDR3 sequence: CASSPGLGETQYF. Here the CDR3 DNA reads TGCGCCAGCAGCCCGGGACTAGGAGAGACCCAGTACTTC.

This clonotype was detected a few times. The CDR3: CASSHVFRDVNTGELFF. The CDR3 DNA follows: TGCGCCAGCAGCCACGTCTTCCGGGACGTTAACACCGGGGAGCTGTTTTTT. The chain uses TRBV4-1 and TRBJ2-2, with D tentatively TRBD1 or TRBD2 (5 bases each). Germline values: CDR1 MGHRA, CDR2 YSYEKL. Trimming pared 3 bases from V and 2 bases from J, leaving 16 bases between. The CDR3 has 17 residues.

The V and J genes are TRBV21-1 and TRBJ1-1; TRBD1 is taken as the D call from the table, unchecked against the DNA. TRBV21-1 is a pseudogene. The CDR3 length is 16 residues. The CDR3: CASSKGRAGTNTEAFF. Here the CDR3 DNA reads TGTGCCAGCAGCAAAGGACGGGCAGGGACGAACACTGAAGCTTTCTTT.

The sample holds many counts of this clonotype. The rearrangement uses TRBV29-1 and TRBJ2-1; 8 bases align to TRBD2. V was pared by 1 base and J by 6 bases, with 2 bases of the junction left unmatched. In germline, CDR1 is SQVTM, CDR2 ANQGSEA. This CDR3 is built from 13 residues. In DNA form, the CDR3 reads TGCAGCGTTGAAGTCGCGGGGGGCAATGAGCAGTTCTTC. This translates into CSVEVAGGNEQFF.

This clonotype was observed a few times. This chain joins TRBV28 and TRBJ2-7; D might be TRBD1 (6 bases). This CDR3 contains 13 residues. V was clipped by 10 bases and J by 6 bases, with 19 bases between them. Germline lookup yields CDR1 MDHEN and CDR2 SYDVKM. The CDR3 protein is CATITGYRGEQYF. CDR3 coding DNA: TGTGCCACCATAACAGGGTACCGAGGCGAGCAGTACTTC.

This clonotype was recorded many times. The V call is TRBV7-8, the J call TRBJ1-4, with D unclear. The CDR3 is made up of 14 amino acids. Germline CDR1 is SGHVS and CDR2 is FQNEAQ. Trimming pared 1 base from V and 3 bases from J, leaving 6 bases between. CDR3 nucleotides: TGTGCCAGCAGCTTAGTCTTCGCTAATGAAAAACTGTTTTTT. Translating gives CASSLVFANEKLFF.

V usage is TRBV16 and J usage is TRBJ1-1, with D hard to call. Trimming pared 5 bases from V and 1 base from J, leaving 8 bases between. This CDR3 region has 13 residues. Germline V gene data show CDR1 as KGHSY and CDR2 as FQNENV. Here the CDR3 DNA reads TGTGCCAGCAGCGGACGGTCGAACACTGAAGCTTTCTTT. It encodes CASSGRSNTEAFF. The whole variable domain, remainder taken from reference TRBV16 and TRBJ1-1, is GEEVAQTPKHLVRGEGQKAKLYCAPIKGHSYVFWYQQVLKNEFKFLISFQNENVFDETGMPKERFSAKCLPNSPCSLEIQATKLEDSAVYFCASSGRSNTEAFFGQGTRLTVV.

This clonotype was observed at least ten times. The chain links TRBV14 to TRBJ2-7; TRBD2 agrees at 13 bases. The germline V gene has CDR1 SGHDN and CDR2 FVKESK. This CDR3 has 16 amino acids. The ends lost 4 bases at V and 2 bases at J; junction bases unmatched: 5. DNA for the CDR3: TGTGCCAGCAGCCTCGGACTAGCGGGGGAAACCTACGAGCAGTACTTC. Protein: CASSLGLAGETYEQYF.

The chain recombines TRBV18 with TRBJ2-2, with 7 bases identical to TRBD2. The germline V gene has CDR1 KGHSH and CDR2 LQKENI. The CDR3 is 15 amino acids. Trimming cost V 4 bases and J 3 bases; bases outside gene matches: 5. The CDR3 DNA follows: TGTGCCAGCTCACTCGCCCTAGCGGACACCGGGGAGCTGTTTTTT. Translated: CASSLALADTGELFF.